Detailed here is one T cell receptor beta chain. Its specificity is unknown. This CDR3 comprises 15 residues. Germline V gene sequence: CDR1 LNHDA, CDR2 SQIVND (reference sequence). J lost 0 bases, V lost 6 bases, and 7 bases had no gene match. This entry belongs to a study of cytomegalovirus exposure and HLA in healthy donors. Study as a whole: Among 150 million to 200 million T cells, an earlier analysis found about 100 million unique TCR beta sequences. Broader study findings: It was reported that the classifier diagnosed cytomegalovirus status with high specificity and sensitivity in both the original and validation cohorts. Within an earlier analysis, most TCR beta V segments proved productive either about 90% or about 30% of the time.

Vbeta (60) and Jbeta (13) primers were used in the PCR. Per the original methods: Unique TCR beta chains numbered around 80 million in a later analysis, with about 11 million shared. Some clones are missing from TCRdb's copy, which holds only in-frame ones; the method was immunoSEQ multiplex PCR. That table supplies the V and J calls and clone size; D and trimming were determined from the DNA. Counted here are tens of thousands of clones, roughly 84% occurring once; the ten biggest clones make up 3.5% to 5%. Sequencing was performed on PBMCs. The chain carries TRBV19 and TRBJ2-5; 7 nucleotides align to TRBD1. The TCR was taken from a man aged 25-45 years in good health and CMV-seronegative. CDR3 nucleotide sequence: TGTGCCAGTAGGAGGGGGACAGCGTACCAAGAGACCCAGTACTTC. Its translation is CASRRGTAYQETQYF.